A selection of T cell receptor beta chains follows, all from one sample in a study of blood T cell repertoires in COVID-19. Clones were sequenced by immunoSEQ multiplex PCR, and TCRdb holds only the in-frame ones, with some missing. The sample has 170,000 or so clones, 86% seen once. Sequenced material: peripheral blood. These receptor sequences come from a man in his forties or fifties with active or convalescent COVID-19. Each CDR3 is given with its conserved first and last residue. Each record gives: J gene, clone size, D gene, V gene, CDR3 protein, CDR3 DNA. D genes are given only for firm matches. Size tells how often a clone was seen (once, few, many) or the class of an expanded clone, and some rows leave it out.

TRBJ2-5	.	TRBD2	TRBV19	CASSIASGGETQYF	TGTGCCAGTAGTATCGCTAGCGGAGGAGAGACCCAGTACTTC
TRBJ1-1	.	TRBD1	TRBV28	CASSLQGGDTEAFF	TGTGCCAGCAGTTTACAGGGGGGAGACACTGAAGCTTTCTTT
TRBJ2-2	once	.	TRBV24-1	CATSPRGTNTGELFF	TGTGCCACCAGCCCACGAGGGACGAACACCGGGGAGCTGTTTTTT
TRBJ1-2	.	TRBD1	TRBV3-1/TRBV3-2	CASSPGQGHGYGYTF	TGTGCCAGCAGCCCAGGACAGGGGCACGGGTATGGCTACACCTTC
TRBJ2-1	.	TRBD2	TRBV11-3	CASSPPGLAGGDEQFF	TGTGCCAGCAGTCCTCCGGGACTAGCGGGAGGCGATGAGCAGTTCTTC
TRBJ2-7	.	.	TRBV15	CATSREQAYEQYF	TGTGCCACCAGCAGAGAACAGGCCTACGAGCAGTACTTC
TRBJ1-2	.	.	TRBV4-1	CASSQGQLNYGYTF	TGCGCCAGCAGCCAAGGCCAACTGAACTATGGCTACACCTTC
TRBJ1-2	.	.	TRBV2	CASDSGFWNYGYTF	TGTGCCAGTGACTCAGGGTTTTGGAACTATGGCTACACCTTC
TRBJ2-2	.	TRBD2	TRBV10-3	CAISETGGLGTGELFF	TGTGCCATCAGTGAGACGGGGGGGCTTGGCACCGGGGAGCTGTTTTTT
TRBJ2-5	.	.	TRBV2	CASSVEAAGGETQYF	TGTGCCAGCAGTGTCGAGGCGGCTGGGGGGGAGACCCAGTACTTC
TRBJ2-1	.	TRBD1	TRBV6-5	CASSRDRESYNEQFF	TGTGCCAGCAGTCGAGACAGGGAGTCCTACAATGAGCAGTTCTTC
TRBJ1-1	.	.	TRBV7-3	CASSSGANTEAFF	TGTGCCAGCAGCTCAGGGGCTAACACTGAAGCTTTCTTT
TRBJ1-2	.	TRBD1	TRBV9	CASSVGQGTNYGYTF	TGTGCCAGCAGCGTAGGACAGGGAACTAACTATGGCTACACCTTC
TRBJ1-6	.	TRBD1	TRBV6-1	CASSEDGDRISPLHF	TGTGCCAGCAGTGAAGATGGGGACAGAATCTCACCCCTCCACTTT
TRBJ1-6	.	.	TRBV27	CASSFRQDNSPLHF	TGTGCCAGCAGTTTTCGACAGGATAATTCACCCCTCCACTTT
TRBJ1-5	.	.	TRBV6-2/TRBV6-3	CASSYEVWNQPQHF	TGTGCCAGCAGTTATGAGGTTTGGAATCAGCCCCAGCATTTT
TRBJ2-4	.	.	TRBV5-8	CASSFRQAGNIQYF	TGTGCCAGCAGCTTTAGACAGGCGGGAAACATTCAGTACTTC
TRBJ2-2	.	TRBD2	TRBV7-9	CASSSAGGNTGELFF	TGTGCCAGCAGCTCAGCGGGAGGAAACACCGGGGAGCTGTTTTTT
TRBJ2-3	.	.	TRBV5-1	CASSLIALDTQYF	TGCGCCAGCAGCTTGATCGCGCTGGATACGCAGTATTTT
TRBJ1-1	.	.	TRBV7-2	CASSETVGSEAFF	TGTGCCAGCAGCGAGACTGTTGGATCTGAAGCTTTCTTT
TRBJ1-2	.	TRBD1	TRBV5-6	CASSPRQGSQSGYTF	TGTGCCAGCAGCCCCCGACAGGGGAGTCAGAGTGGCTACACCTTC
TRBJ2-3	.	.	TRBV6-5	CASSYSTVEGTDTQYF	TGTGCCAGCAGTTACTCGACAGTTGAGGGCACAGATACGCAGTATTTT
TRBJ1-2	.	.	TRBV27	CASSSLGRENYGYTF	TGTGCCAGCAGTTCCCTCGGACGGGAGAACTATGGCTACACCTTC
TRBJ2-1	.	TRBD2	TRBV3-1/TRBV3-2	CASSQVAGVSYNEQFF	TGTGCCAGCAGCCAAGTAGCGGGAGTGTCCTACAATGAGCAGTTCTTC
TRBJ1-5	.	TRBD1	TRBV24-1	CATSQGQGYDSNQPQHF	TGTGCCACCAGTCAAGGACAGGGGTACGATAGCAATCAGCCCCAGCATTTT
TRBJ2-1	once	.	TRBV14	CASSLRSSYNEQFF	TGTGCCAGCAGCCTCCGGAGCTCCTACAATGAGCAGTTCTTC
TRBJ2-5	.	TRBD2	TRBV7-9	CSGGLAGAETQYF	TGTTCCGGGGGACTAGCGGGAGCAGAGACCCAGTACTTC
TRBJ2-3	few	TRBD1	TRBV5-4	CASSLVGTGETDTQYF	TGTGCCAGCAGCTTGGTTGGGACAGGGGAAACAGATACGCAGTATTTT
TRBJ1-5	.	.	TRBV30	CAWSVSGRVGHVNQPQHF	TGTGCCTGGAGTGTAAGTGGGAGGGTGGGGCACGTCAATCAGCCCCAGCATTTT
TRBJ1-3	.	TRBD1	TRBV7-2	CASSSGTGGRNTIYF	TGTGCCAGCAGCTCCGGGACAGGGGGCAGAAACACCATATATTTT
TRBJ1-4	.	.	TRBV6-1	CASSEAGGLGEKLFF	TGTGCCAGCAGTGAAGCAGGGGGTTTGGGTGAAAAACTGTTTTTT
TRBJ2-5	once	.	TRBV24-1	CATSDIYREETQYF	TGTGCCACCAGTGATATCTACAGGGAAGAGACCCAGTACTTC
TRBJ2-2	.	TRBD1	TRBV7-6	CASSSSDRVNTGELFF	TGTGCCAGCAGCTCCTCGGACAGGGTGAACACCGGGGAGCTGTTTTTT
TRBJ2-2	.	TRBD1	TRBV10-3	CAIRAGTGGTGELFF	TGTGCCATCAGAGCCGGGACAGGGGGAACCGGGGAGCTGTTTTTT
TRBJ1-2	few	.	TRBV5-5	CASSLSGGEDGYTF	TGTGCCAGCAGCTTGTCCGGGGGTGAGGATGGCTACACCTTC
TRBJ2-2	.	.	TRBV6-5	CASSSARVSLGELFF	TGTGCCAGCAGTTCCGCACGGGTCTCCCTCGGGGAGCTGTTTTTT
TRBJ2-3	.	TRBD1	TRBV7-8	CASSTRGQASTDTQYF	TGTGCCAGCAGCACCAGGGGACAGGCTAGCACAGATACGCAGTATTTT
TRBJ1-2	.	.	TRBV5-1	CASSDGRTAINYGYTF	TGCGCCAGCAGCGACGGAAGGACAGCGATTAACTATGGCTACACCTTC
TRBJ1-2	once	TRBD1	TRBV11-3	CASSHTGGTDGYTF	TGTGCCAGCAGTCATACAGGGGGCACGGATGGCTACACCTTC
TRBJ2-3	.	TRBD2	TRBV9	CASSGGGLAGIGTDTQYF	TGTGCCAGCAGCGGCGGGGGACTAGCGGGAATCGGCACAGATACGCAGTATTTT
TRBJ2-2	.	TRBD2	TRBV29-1	CSVRVESGVTGELFF	TGCAGCGTTCGGGTTGAGAGCGGGGTCACCGGGGAGCTGTTTTTT
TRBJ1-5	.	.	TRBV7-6	CASSTGRGDTQHF	TGTGCCAGCAGCACTGGACGGGGGGACACCCAGCATTTT
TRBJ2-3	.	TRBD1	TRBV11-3	CASSSRDRGPDTQYF	TGTGCCAGCAGCTCCCGGGACAGGGGGCCAGATACGCAGTATTTT
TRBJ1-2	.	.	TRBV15	CATSDSPNYGYTF	TGTGCCACCAGCGACAGTCCTAACTATGGCTACACCTTC
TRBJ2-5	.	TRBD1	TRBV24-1	CATSDSGQGAETQYF	TGTGCCACCAGTGACTCAGGACAGGGGGCCGAGACCCAGTACTTC
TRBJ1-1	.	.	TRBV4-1	CASSRQTENTEAFF	TGCGCCAGCTCAAGACAGACCGAGAACACTGAAGCTTTCTTT
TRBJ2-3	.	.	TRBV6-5	CASAIRDTQYF	TGTGCCAGCGCCATTAGAGATACGCAGTATTTT
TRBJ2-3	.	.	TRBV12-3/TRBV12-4	CASSRAPGLREYF	TGTGCCAGCAGCCGTGCCCCGGGACTTAGGGAGTATTTT
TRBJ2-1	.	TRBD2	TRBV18	CASSPSLAGVYNEQFF	TGTGCCAGCTCACCGTCTCTAGCGGGAGTCTACAATGAGCAGTTCTTC